The next 21 T cell receptor beta chains were all read from a single sample in a study of blood T cell repertoires in COVID-19. The protocol was immunoSEQ multiplex PCR, while the TCRdb copy is restricted to in-frame clones and leaves out a portion. The sample shows about 140,000 clones, approximately 80% of them seen only once. Sequenced input: peripheral blood. The source of these receptors is a human donor in a cohort sampled during active COVID-19.

The V and J genes are TRBV4-1 and TRBJ2-1; 10 bases match TRBD1. V shed 4 bases, J shed 2 bases, and the junction held 5 bases outside the gene matches. Germline V gives CDR1 MGHRA, CDR2 YSYEKL. This CDR3 has 16 amino acids. The DNA of the CDR3 is TGCGCCAGCAGCCGAGAAGGACAGGGGGCCTACAATGAGCAGTTCTTC. Encoded protein: CASSREGQGAYNEQFF.

The chain couples TRBV21-1 to TRBJ1-2; TRBD1 is the table's D call and was not checked against the DNA. TRBV21-1 is a pseudogene. The CDR3 contains 16 residues. The DNA of the CDR3 is TGTGCCAGCAGCAACGCAAGGCCGACAGGGAGTAATAGCTACACCTTC. Its translation: CASSNARPTGSNSYTF.

The rearrangement joins TRBV6-5 to TRBJ1-4; the match to TRBD1 covers 7 bases. V gave up 10 bases and J gave up 7 bases; unmatched junction bases: 15. The length of the CDR3 is 15 residues. The germline V gene has CDR1 MNHEY and CDR2 SVGAGI. The CDR3 DNA reads as TGTGCCACCCTCAGTCTGGAGGGGGCGGGTGAAAAACTGTTTTTT. Translated: CATLSLEGAGEKLFF.

The V gene is TRBV24-1, the J gene TRBJ2-5; TRBD2 is a possible D gene (6 bases). V was clipped by 4 bases and J by 4 bases, with 18 bases between them. Per the germline V gene, CDR1 is KGHDR and CDR2 is SFDVKD. This CDR3 contains 16 residues. The CDR3 region is CATSESGVISGETQYF. DNA of the CDR3: TGTGCCACCAGTGAATCGGGGGTAATTAGCGGAGAGACCCAGTACTTC.

In this sample, this clone turned up many times. This sequence joins TRBV9 and TRBJ2-5, with TRBD2 identical over 8 bases. Germline V gene data show CDR1 as SGDLS and CDR2 as YYNGEE. Trimming cost V 4 bases and J 1 base; bases outside gene matches: 9. CDR3 size: 16 residues. CDR3 in DNA: TGTGCCAGCAGCAGCGGGGGTAGGGTAGGCCAAGAGACCCAGTACTTC. Its translation: CASSSGGRVGQETQYF.

The chain couples TRBV6-5 to TRBJ2-5; D possibly corresponds to TRBD2 (6 bases). Germline V gene sequence: CDR1 MNHEY, CDR2 SVGAGI. The CDR3 length is 13 residues. V shed 7 bases and J shed 4 bases, with 13 bases lying between them. CDR3 sequence: CASKWSGVETQYF. The CDR3 bases are TGTGCCAGCAAATGGTCGGGAGTAGAGACCCAGTACTTC.

The V gene is TRBV7-2, the J gene TRBJ2-1; a weak D match, TRBD2 (6 bases). The germline V gene has CDR1 SGHTA and CDR2 FQGNSA. Between the trimmed V and J ends, which lost 5 bases and 6 bases, there was a span of 14 bases. The CDR3 loop spans 14 amino acids. The CDR3 sequence is CASSLSGGANEQFF. The CDR3 nucleotides are TGTGCCAGCAGCCTATCCGGAGGGGCCAATGAGCAGTTCTTC.

The chain links TRBV7-8 to TRBJ2-7; a weak D match, TRBD1 (5 bases). V was cut by 3 bases and J by 6 bases, with 12 bases left in between. This CDR3 comprises 13 residues. The germline V gene encodes CDR1 SGHVS and CDR2 FQNEAQ. The CDR3, as DNA: TGTGCCAGCAGCTTGGTAGGGGAAGTCGAGCAGTACTTC. Translated: CASSLVGEVEQYF. Together with reference TRBV7-8 and TRBJ2-7, the CDR3 gives the full variable domain: GAGVSQSPRYKVAKRGQDVALRCDPISGHVSLFWYQQALGQGPEFLTYFQNEAQLDKSGLPSDRFFAERPEGSVSTLKIQRTQQEDSAVYLCASSLVGEVEQYFGPGTRLTVT.

This clone was observed once. The chain joins TRBV7-2 to TRBJ1-1; no clear D gene. There are 14 residues in the CDR3. With 2 bases removed from V and 3 bases from J, the gap between germline ends came to 10 bases. Germline CDR1 SGHTA, CDR2 FQGNSA. The CDR3 spells CASSLFARDTEAFF. The CDR3 DNA sequence: TGTGCCAGCAGCTTATTTGCGCGGGACACTGAAGCTTTCTTT. The variable domain in full, with the rest retrieved from reference TRBV7-2 and TRBJ1-1, is GAGVSQSPSNKVTEKGKDVELRCDPISGHTALYWYRQSLGQGLEFLIYFQGNSAPDKSGLPSDRFSAERTGGSVSTLTIQRTQQEDSAVYLCASSLFARDTEAFFGQGTRLTVV.

This clone came up a few times. The V gene is TRBV7-2, the J gene TRBJ1-2; the match to TRBD1 covers 9 bases. The junction had 10 bases not matched to a gene; V was cut back by 6 bases and J by 2 bases. The CDR3 extends over 16 amino acids. Germline CDR1 reads SGHTA; CDR2 reads FQGNSA. The CDR3 loop is CASSQIAGQGNYGYTF. The CDR3 DNA reads TGTGCCAGCAGTCAAATCGCAGGACAGGGGAACTATGGCTACACCTTC.

This chain connects TRBV7-9 to TRBJ2-1; a weak D match, TRBD2 (6 bases). V was cut by 4 bases and J by 0 bases, with 10 bases left in between. In germline, CDR1 is SEHNR, CDR2 FQNEAQ (reference sequence). This CDR3 comprises 15 residues. In DNA form, the CDR3 reads TGTGCCAGCAGCTCCAGACTAGTCTCCTACAATGAGCAGTTCTTC. It specifies CASSSRLVSYNEQFF.

The V and J genes are TRBV9 and TRBJ2-3; TRBD2 might be the D (6 bases). From germline, CDR1 is SGDLS and CDR2 YYNGEE. The CDR3 consists of 16 residues. The ends were cut back, 0 bases at V and 0 bases at J, with 11 bases in the middle. The CDR3 sequence: CASSVGASVSTDTQYF. The CDR3 bases are TGTGCCAGCAGCGTAGGGGCTAGCGTAAGCACAGATACGCAGTATTTT.

V is TRBV30 and J is TRBJ2-7, with TRBD1 matching over 9 bases. Trimming removed 4 bases from V and 4 bases from J; junction bases left unmatched: 2. CDR1 and CDR2 from the germline V gene are GTSNPN and SVGIG (reference sequence). This CDR3 is 12 amino acids long. CDR3 sequence reads: CAWMDRGYEQYF. CDR3 sequence (DNA): TGTGCCTGGATGGACAGGGGTTACGAGCAGTACTTC.

This clone occurred once. The chain joins TRBV10-2 to TRBJ2-3, with D uncertain. V gave up 3 bases and J gave up 0 bases, with 10 bases separating them. Germline loops: CDR1 WSHSY, CDR2 SAAADI. This CDR3 spans 15 amino acids. The CDR3 region is CASSDEATSTDTQYF. The CDR3 bases are TGCGCCAGCAGTGACGAAGCGACTAGCACAGATACGCAGTATTTT.

This clone was counted between two and nine times. V is TRBV5-5 and J is TRBJ2-7, with 8 bases that match TRBD1. The CDR3 contains 14 residues. Germline V gene lookup returns CDR1 SGHKS and CDR2 YYEKEE (reference sequence). With 3 bases clipped from V and 4 bases from J, the junction kept 6 bases outside the gene matches. CDR3 sequence reads: CASSSAGGGYEQYF. Here the CDR3 DNA reads TGTGCCAGCAGCTCTGCAGGGGGCGGGTACGAGCAGTACTTC.

V is TRBV28 and J is TRBJ2-5; 8 positions match TRBD2. CDR1 is MDHEN and CDR2 is SYDVKM in the germline V gene. The junction had 6 bases not matched to a gene; V was cut back by 6 bases and J by 3 bases. CDR3 length: 14 amino acids. CDR3 nucleotide sequence: TGTGCCAGCAGAACCGGGACTAGGAAAGAGACCCAGTACTTC. Residues: CASRTGTRKETQYF.

V is TRBV25-1 and J is TRBJ2-7, with 11 bases fitting TRBD2. V lost 5 bases, J lost 4 bases, and 7 bases stayed unmatched. The V gene's germline CDR1 is MGHDK and CDR2 SYGVNS. The CDR3 has 15 residues. The CDR3 nucleotides are TGTGCCAGCAGTCCGGGACTAGCGGCGATATACGAGCAGTACTTC. Translating gives CASSPGLAAIYEQYF.

This clone was seen more than once but under ten times. V and J are TRBV9 and TRBJ1-1; D not certain. The CDR3 sequence is 16 residues long. V shed 0 bases and J shed 1 base, with 13 bases lying between them. Germline-derived CDR1 and CDR2 are SGDLS and YYNGEE. The CDR3 DNA reads TGTGCCAGCAGCGTAGTCCCCACCGGCGGGAACACTGAAGCTTTCTTT. It codes for CASSVVPTGGNTEAFF.

The V call is TRBV4-1, the J call TRBJ1-6; D may be TRBD1 (5 bases). The ends were cut back, 1 base at V and 6 bases at J, with 10 bases in the middle. The CDR3 sequence is 15 residues long. Germline lookup yields CDR1 MGHRA and CDR2 YSYEKL. The CDR3 DNA sequence: TGCGCCAGCAGCCAAGGACAGAAACTTAATTCACCCCTCCACTTT. Residues: CASSQGQKLNSPLHF.

The chain has TRBV5-1 and TRBJ2-3; TRBD2 matches at 10 bases. The CDR3 spans 15 residues. Germline-derived CDR1 and CDR2 are SGHRS and YFSETQ. The ends lost 3 bases at V and 2 bases at J; junction bases unmatched: 3. The CDR3 DNA is TGCGCCAGCAGCTCAAGCGGGGGGGCCACAGATACGCAGTATTTT. Its translation: CASSSSGGATDTQYF. The full variable domain, with the rest looked up from reference TRBV5-1 and TRBJ2-3, is KAGVTQTPRYLIKTRGQQVTLSCSPISGHRSVSWYQQTPGQGLQFLFEYFSETQRNKGNFPGRFSGRQFSNSRSEMNVSTLELGDSALYLCASSSSGGATDTQYFGPGTRLTVL.

The chain links TRBV24-1 to TRBJ2-3; TRBD2 matches 11 bases. The CDR3 contains 16 residues. J gave up 8 bases and V 6 bases, and 12 bases lay outside the gene matches. Germline V CDR1 and CDR2: KGHDR, SFDVKD. CDR3 protein: CATSSTSGGLRGTQYF. CDR3 nucleotides: TGTGCCACCAGTTCTACTAGCGGGGGCCTTCGTGGTACGCAGTATTTT.